This TCR beta chain was recorded in a study of blood T cell repertoires in COVID-19. Study in general: The samples span acute and convalescent COVID-19 from the United States, Italy and Spain. T cells, B-cell-depleted T cells, or PBMCs provided the cDNA or gDNA that served as material.

In the original analysis: Counts of nucleated cells, estimated from reference gene primer amplification, were obtained. This table comes from immunoSEQ multiplex PCR, and its TCRdb copy is limited to in-frame clones, with some not included. The D gene and trimming were derived from the DNA, and the V and J assignments and clone size from that table. The repertoire holds 65,000 to 90,000 clones, with around 77% as singletons. Germline V gene lookup returns CDR1 SGHVS and CDR2 FQNEAQ. Trimming removed 5 bases at V and 0 bases at J, with 16 bases between. The CDR3 length is 16 residues. It was during active infection that Seattle patients were enrolled and then longitudinally followed.

The material sequenced was peripheral blood. The TCR originated in a man in his 70s with COVID-19, enrolled during active disease. V usage is TRBV7-8 and J usage is TRBJ1-1; D perhaps matches TRBD1 (6 bases). The CDR3 region has the DNA TGTGCCAGCAGCCCGAGGACAGCCAGCATGAACACTGAAGCTTTCTTT. It is translated as CASSPRTASMNTEAFF.